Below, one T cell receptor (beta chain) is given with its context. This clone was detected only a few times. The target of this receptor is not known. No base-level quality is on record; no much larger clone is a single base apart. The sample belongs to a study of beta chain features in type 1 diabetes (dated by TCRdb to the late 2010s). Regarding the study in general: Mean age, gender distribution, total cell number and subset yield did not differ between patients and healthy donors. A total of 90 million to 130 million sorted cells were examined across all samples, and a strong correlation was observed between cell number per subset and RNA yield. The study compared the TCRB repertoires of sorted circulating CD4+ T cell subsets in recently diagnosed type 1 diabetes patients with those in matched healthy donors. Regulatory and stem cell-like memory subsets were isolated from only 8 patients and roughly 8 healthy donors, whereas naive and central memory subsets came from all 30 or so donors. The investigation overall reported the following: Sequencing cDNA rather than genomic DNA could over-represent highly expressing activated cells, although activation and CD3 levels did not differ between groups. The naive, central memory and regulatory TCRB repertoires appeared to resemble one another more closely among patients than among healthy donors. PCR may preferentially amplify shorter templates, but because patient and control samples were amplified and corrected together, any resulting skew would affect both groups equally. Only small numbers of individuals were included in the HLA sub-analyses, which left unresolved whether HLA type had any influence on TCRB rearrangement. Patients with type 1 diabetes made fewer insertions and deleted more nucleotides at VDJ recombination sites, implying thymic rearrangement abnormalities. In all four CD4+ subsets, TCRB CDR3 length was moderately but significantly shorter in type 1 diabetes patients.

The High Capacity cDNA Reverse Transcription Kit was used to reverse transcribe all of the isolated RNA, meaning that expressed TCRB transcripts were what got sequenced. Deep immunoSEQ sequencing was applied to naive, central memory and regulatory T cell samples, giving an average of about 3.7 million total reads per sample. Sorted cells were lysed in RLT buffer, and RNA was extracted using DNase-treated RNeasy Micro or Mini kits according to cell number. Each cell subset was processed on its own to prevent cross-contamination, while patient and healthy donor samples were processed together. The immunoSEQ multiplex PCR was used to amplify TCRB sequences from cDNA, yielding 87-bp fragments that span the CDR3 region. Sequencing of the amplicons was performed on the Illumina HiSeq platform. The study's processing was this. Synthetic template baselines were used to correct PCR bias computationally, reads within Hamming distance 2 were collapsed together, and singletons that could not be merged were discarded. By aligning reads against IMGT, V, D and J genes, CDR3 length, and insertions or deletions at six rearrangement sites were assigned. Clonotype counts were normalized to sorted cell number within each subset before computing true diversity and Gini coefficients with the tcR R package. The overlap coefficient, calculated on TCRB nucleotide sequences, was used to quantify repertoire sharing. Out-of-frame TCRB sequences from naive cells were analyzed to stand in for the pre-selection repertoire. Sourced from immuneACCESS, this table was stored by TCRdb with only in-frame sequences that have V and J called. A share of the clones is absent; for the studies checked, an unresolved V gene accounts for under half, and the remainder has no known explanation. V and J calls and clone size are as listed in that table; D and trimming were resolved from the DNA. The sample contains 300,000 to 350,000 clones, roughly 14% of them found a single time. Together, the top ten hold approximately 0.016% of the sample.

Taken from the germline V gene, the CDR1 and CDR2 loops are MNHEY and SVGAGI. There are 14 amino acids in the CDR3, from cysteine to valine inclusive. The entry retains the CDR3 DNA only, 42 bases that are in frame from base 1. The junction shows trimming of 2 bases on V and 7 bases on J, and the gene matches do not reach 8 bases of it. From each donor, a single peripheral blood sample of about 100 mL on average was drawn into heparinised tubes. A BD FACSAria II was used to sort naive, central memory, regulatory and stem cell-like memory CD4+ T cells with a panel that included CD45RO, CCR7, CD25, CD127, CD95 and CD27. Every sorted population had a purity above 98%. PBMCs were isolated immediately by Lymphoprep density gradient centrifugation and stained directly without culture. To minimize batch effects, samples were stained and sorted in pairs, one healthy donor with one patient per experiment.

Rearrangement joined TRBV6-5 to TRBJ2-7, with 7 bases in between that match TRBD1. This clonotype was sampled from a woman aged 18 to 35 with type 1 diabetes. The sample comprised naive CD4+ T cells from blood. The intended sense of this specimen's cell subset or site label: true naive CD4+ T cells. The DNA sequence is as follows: TGTGCCAGCAGTTACCGGACAGGAGATAAAGAGCAGTACGTC. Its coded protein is CASSYRTGDKEQYV.